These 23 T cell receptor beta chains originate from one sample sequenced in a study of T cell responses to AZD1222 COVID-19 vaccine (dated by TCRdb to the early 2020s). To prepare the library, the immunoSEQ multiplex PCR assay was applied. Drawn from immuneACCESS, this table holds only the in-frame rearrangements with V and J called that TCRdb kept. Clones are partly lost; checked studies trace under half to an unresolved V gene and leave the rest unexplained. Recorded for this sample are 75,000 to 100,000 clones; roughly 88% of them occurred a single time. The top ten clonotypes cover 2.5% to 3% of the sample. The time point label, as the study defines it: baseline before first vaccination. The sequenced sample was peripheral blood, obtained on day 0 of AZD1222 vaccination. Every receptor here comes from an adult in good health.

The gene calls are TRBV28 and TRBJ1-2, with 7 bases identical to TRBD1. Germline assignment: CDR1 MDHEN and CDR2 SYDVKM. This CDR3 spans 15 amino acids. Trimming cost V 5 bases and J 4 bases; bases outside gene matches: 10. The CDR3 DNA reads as TGTGCCAGCAGTGGGGGCGACAGGGCCCTCTATGGCTACACCTTC. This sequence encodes CASSGGDRALYGYTF.

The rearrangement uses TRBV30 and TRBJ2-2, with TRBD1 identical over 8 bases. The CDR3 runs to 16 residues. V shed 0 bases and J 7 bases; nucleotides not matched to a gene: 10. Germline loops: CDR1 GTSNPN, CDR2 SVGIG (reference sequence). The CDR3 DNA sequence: TGTGCCTGGAGTGTAAGGGTGGGACAGGACGACGGGGAGCTGTTTTTT. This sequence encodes CAWSVRVGQDDGELFF.

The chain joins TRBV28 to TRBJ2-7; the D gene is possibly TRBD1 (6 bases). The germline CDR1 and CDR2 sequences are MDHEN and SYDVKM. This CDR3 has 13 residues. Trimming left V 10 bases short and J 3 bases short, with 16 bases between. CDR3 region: CATGDTMNYEQYF. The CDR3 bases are TGTGCCACCGGGGACACTATGAACTACGAGCAGTACTTC.

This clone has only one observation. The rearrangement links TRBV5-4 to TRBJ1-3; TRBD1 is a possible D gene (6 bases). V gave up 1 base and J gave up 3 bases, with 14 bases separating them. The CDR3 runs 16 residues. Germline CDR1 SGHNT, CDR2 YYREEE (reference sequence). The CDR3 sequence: CASSLSGGAGGNTIYF. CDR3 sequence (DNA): TGTGCCAGCAGCTTGTCCGGGGGCGCGGGTGGAAACACCATATATTTT.

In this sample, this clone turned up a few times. The CDR3: CASSWIEEYEQYF. The CDR3 DNA reads TGTGCCAGCAGCTGGATCGAAGAATACGAGCAGTACTTC. The rearrangement uses TRBV5-8 and TRBJ2-7; D remains unclear. CDR1 is SGHTS and CDR2 is YDEGEE in the germline V gene. The CDR3 runs to 13 residues. Trimming cost V 3 bases and J 4 bases, with 11 bases left between them. The full variable domain, completed using reference TRBV5-8 and TRBJ2-7, is EAGVTQSPTHLIKTRGQQATLRCSPISGHTSVYWYQQALGLGLQFLLWYDEGEERNRGNFPPRFSGRQFPNYSSELNVNALELEDSALYLCASSWIEEYEQYFGPGTRLTVT.

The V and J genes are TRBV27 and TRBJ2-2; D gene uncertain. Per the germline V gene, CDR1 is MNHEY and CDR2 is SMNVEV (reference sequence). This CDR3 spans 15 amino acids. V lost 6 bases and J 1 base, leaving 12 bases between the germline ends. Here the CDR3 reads CASRPAGLNTGELFF. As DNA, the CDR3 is TGTGCCAGCAGGCCGGCAGGTTTGAACACCGGGGAGCTGTTTTTT.

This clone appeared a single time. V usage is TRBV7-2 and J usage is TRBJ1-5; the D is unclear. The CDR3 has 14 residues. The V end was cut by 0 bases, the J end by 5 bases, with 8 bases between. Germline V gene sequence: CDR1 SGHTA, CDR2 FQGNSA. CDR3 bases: TGTGCCAGCAGCTTAGCCCTGCCTCATCAGCCCCAGCATTTT. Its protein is CASSLALPHQPQHF.

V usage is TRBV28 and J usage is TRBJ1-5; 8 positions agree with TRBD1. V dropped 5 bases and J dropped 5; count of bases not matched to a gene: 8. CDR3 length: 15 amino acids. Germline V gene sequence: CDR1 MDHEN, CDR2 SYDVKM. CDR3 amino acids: CASSNFRDRYQPQHF. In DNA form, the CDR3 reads TGTGCCAGCAGTAACTTCCGGGACAGGTATCAGCCCCAGCATTTT.

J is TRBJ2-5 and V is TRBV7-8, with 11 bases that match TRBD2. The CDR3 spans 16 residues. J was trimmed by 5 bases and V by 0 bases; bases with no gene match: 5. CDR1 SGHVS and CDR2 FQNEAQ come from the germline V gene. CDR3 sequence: CASSLAGTSGWETQYF. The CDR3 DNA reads TGTGCCAGCAGCTTAGCAGGGACTAGCGGTTGGGAGACCCAGTACTTC.

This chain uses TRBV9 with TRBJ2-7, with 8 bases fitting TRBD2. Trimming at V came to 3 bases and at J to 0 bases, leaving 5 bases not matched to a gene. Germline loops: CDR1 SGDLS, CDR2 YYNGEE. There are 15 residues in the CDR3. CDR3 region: CASSAVAGSSYEQYF. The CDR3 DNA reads TGTGCCAGCAGCGCCGTAGCGGGAAGCTCCTACGAGCAGTACTTC. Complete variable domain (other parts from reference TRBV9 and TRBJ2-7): DSGVTQTPKHLITATGQRVTLRCSPRSGDLSVYWYQQSLDQGLQFLIQYYNGEERAKGNILERFSAQQFPDLHSELNLSSLELGDSALYFCASSAVAGSSYEQYFGPGTRLTVT.

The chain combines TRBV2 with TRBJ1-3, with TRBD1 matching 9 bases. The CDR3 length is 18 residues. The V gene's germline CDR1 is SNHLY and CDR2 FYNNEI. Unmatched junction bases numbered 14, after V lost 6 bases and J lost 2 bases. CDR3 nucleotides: TGTGCCAGCAGAGAAATCCAATTTGGACAGGGGCCTGGAAACACCATATATTTT. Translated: CASREIQFGQGPGNTIYF.

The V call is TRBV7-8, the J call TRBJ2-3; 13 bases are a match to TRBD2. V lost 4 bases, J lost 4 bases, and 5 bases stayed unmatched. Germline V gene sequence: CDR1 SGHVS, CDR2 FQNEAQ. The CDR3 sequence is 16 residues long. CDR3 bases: TGTGCCAGCAGCTCTATACTAGCGGGAGGGGCAGATACGCAGTATTTT. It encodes CASSSILAGGADTQYF.

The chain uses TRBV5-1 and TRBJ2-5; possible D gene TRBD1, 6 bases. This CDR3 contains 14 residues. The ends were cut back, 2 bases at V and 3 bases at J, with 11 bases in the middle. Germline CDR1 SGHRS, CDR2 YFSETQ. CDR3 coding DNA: TGCGCCAGCAGCTTAGCCTACAGGGAAGAGACCCAGTACTTC. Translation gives CASSLAYREETQYF.

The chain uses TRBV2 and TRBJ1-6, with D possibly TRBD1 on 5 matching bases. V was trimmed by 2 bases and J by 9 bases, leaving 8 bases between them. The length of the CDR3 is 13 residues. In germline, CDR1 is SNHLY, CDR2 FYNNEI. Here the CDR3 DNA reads TGTGCCAGCAGTGAAACCGGGGGTTCACCCCTCCACTTT. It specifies CASSETGGSPLHF.

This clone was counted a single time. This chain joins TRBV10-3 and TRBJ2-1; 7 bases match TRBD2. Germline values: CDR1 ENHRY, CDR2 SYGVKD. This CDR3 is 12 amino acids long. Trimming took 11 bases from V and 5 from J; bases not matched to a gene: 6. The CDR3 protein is CAGAGVHNEQFF. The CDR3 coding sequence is TGTGCCGGCGCGGGAGTCCACAATGAGCAGTTCTTC.

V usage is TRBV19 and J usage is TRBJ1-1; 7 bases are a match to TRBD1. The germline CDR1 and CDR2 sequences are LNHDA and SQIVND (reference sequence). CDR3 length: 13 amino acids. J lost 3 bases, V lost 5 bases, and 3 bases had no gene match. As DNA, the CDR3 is TGTGCCAGTAGTCGGACAGGACACACTGAAGCTTTCTTT. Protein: CASSRTGHTEAFF.

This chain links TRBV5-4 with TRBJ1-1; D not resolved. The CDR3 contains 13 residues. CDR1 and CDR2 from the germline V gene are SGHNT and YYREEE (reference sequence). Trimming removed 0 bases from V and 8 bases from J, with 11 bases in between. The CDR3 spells CASSLEAASEAFF. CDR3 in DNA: TGTGCCAGCAGCTTGGAGGCGGCCTCAGAAGCTTTCTTT.

The CDR3 DNA sequence: TGTGCCAGCAGCTTACAGGGCCTGAACACTGAAGCTTTCTTT. It is translated as CASSLQGLNTEAFF. The chain uses TRBV7-9 and TRBJ1-1; D is possibly TRBD1 (5 bases). The CDR3 is 14 amino acids. Trimming took 2 bases from V and 0 from J, leaving 7 bases between them. The V gene's germline CDR1 is SEHNR and CDR2 FQNEAQ (reference sequence).

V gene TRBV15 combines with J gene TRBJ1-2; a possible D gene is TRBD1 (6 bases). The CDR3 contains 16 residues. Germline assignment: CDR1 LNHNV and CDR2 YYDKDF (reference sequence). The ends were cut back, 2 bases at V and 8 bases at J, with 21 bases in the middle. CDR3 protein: CATSRTPGTQEMGYTF. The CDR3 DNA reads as TGTGCCACCAGCAGAACCCCCGGGACACAAGAGATGGGCTACACCTTC.

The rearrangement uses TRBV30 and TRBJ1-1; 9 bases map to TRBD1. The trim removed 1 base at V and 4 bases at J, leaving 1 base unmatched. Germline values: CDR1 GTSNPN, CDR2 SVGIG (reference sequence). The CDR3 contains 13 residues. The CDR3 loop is CAWSADRGTEAFF. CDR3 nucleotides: TGTGCCTGGAGTGCGGACAGGGGCACTGAAGCTTTCTTT.

The CDR3 region has the DNA TGTGCCAGCGGCCAAGAGACCCAGTACTTC. Translating it yields CASGQETQYF. The chain is built from TRBV2 and TRBJ2-5; D unresolved. Trimming stripped 8 bases from V and 1 base from J, with 2 bases between. CDR1 is SNHLY and CDR2 is FYNNEI in the germline V gene. The CDR3 loop spans 10 amino acids.

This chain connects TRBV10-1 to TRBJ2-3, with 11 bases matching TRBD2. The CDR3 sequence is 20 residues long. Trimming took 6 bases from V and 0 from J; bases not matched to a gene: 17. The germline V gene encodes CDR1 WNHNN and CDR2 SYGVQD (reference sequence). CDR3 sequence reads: CASSPTATSGDAASTDTQYF. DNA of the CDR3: TGCGCCAGCAGCCCCACCGCGACTAGCGGGGATGCCGCTAGCACAGATACGCAGTATTTT.

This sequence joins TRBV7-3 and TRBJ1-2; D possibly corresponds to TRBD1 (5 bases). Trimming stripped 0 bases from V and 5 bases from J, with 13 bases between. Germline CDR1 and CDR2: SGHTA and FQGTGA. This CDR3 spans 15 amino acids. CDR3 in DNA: TGTGCCAGCAGCTTAACCCAGGGCCAGGTTTATGGCTACACCTTC. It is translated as CASSLTQGQVYGYTF.